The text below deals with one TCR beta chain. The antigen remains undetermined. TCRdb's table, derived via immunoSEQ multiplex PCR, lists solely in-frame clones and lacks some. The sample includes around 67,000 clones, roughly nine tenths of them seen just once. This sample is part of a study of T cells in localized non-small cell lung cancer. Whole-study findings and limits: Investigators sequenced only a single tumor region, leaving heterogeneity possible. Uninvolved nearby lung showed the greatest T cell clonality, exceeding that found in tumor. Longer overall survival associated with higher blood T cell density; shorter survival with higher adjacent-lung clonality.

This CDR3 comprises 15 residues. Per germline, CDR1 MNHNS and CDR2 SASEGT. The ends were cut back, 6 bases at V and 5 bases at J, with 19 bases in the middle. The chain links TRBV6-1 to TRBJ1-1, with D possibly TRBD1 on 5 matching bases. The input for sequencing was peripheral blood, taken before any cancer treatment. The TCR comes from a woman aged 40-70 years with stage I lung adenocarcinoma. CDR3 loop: CASRGLGAVWTEAFF. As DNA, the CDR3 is TGTGCCAGCAGGGGATTAGGGGCGGTTTGGACTGAAGCTTTCTTT.